This TCR beta chain originates from a study of blood T cell repertoires in COVID-19. About the research overall: T cells, B-cell-depleted T cells, or PBMCs supplied cDNA or gDNA.

In the authors' methods: Reference gene primer amplification gave estimated nucleated cell counts. This table comes from immunoSEQ multiplex PCR, and its TCRdb copy is limited to in-frame clones, with some not included. Clonal size and the V and J genes are those of that table, whereas D and trimming came from the DNA. Of roughly 400,000 clones listed, about 90% are singletons. This clone was recorded only once. The CDR3 runs 13 residues. The germline V gene has CDR1 MNHEY and CDR2 SVGAGI. V lost 6 bases and J 2 bases, leaving 10 bases between the germline ends. Patients in Seattle were enrolled during active infection, then followed longitudinally.

Sequenced: peripheral blood. The chain is built from TRBV6-5 and TRBJ1-1; D gene uncertain. This receptor was taken from a woman aged 55-70 years with COVID-19, enrolled during active disease. The CDR3 protein is CASSITVNTEAFF. DNA of the CDR3: TGTGCCAGCAGCATTACAGTCAACACTGAAGCTTTCTTT.